This passage covers 16 T cell receptor beta chains from one sample sequenced in a study of CD4 T cells in relation to SARS-CoV-2 and coronaviruses (dated by TCRdb to the early 2020s). CD4+ T cells from unexposed donors were collected before the COVID-19 pandemic (2011-2018). The EasySep CD4+ T cell isolation kit was used to isolate CD4+ T cells once the cultures had run for approximately ten days. Receptors were amplified or captured by the immunoSEQ multiplex PCR assay. TCRdb limited this immuneACCESS table to in-frame rearrangements with V and J called. A share of clones is missing; checked studies link under half to unresolved V genes, and the rest is unexplained. Counted in this sample were approximately 30,000 clones; 74% of them appeared once. Of the sample, around 21% falls within the top ten clones. No antigens are known for them. Sequencing was carried out using CD4+ T cells from PBMCs, cultured in vitro. The origin of the receptors is a human donor in good health.

This clone was recorded once. V gene TRBV5-1 combines with J gene TRBJ2-5, with D possibly being TRBD1 (5 bases). CDR1 is SGHRS, CDR2 YFSETQ, per germline. The CDR3 consists of 14 residues. V lost 2 bases, J lost 1 base, and 9 bases lay in between. The CDR3 is CASSLQAFQETQYF. As DNA, the CDR3 is TGCGCCAGCAGCTTACAGGCATTCCAAGAGACCCAGTACTTC.

The J gene is TRBJ1-5, the V gene TRBV7-2; D may be TRBD1 (5 bases). Trimming cost V 1 base and J 1 base, with 5 bases left between them. The CDR3 length is 14 residues. CDR1 and CDR2 from the germline V gene are SGHTA and FQGNSA. CDR3 nucleotides: TGTGCCAGCAGCTTAGAGGGGAGCAATCAGCCCCAGCATTTT. This translates into CASSLEGSNQPQHF.

In DNA form, the CDR3 reads TGTGCCAGCAGCTTAGTTTTACAGCCCGAAGCTTTCTTT. It yields the protein CASSLVLQPEAFF. The chain joins TRBV7-9 to TRBJ1-1; D ambiguous. V lost 1 base to trimming and J lost 8 bases, with 11 bases between them. Germline V gene lookup returns CDR1 SEHNR and CDR2 FQNEAQ (reference sequence). The CDR3 is 13 residues long.

V usage is TRBV19 and J usage is TRBJ2-3; D gene unclear. The CDR3 loop spans 12 amino acids. From germline, CDR1 is LNHDA and CDR2 SQIVND (reference sequence). The V end was cut by 6 bases, the J end by 0 bases, with 4 bases between. The CDR3 DNA sequence: TGTGCCAGTAGCACTAGCACAGATACGCAGTATTTT. Protein product: CASSTSTDTQYF.

This chain joins TRBV2 and TRBJ2-3; no clear D. The germline V and J ends were trimmed by 5 bases and 2 bases, with 14 bases remaining between them. The germline CDR1 and CDR2 sequences are SNHLY and FYNNEI. This CDR3 region has 15 residues. The CDR3 loop reads CASSTNDWATDTQYF. In nucleotides, the CDR3 is TGTGCCAGCAGTACCAATGACTGGGCCACAGATACGCAGTATTTT.

This clone was detected only a few times. V gene TRBV10-1 combines with J gene TRBJ1-1; no reliable D call. CDR3 length: 16 residues. The V gene lost 6 bases and the J gene lost 0 bases, with 17 bases spanning the gap. The V gene's germline CDR1 is WNHNN and CDR2 SYGVQD (reference sequence). The CDR3, as DNA: TGCGCCAGCAGCCCTCGATCACAGATGATGAACACTGAAGCTTTCTTT. Its protein is CASSPRSQMMNTEAFF.

V is TRBV6-4 and J is TRBJ1-2; 7 positions agree with TRBD1. The CDR3 is made up of 13 amino acids. CDR1 is MRHNA and CDR2 is SNTAGT in the germline V gene. V lost 6 bases to trimming and J lost 7 bases; unmatched junction nucleotides: 8. In DNA form, the CDR3 reads TGTGCCAGCAGCCCCGAAGGGGGCCTTGGCTACACCTTC. This translates into CASSPEGGLGYTF.

The chain links TRBV6-5 to TRBJ2-2, with TRBD2 matching 9 bases. This CDR3 region has 14 residues. Trimming removed 8 bases from V and 6 bases from J; junction bases left unmatched: 7. The germline V gene encodes CDR1 MNHEY and CDR2 SVGAGI. The CDR3 DNA is TGTGCCAGCGTAGGGGCGGGGGGGGCCGGGGAGCTGTTTTTT. This sequence encodes CASVGAGGAGELFF.

This clone appeared a single time. This chain joins TRBV27 and TRBJ1-2; the match to TRBD1 covers 7 bases. There are 15 residues in the CDR3. Trimming took 5 bases from V and 4 from J; bases not matched to a gene: 10. CDR1 and CDR2 from the germline V gene are MNHEY and SMNVEV (reference sequence). The CDR3 DNA sequence: TGTGCCAGCAGTCCAGGGGACAGATCTGTCTATGGCTACACCTTC. Residues: CASSPGDRSVYGYTF.

This sequence joins TRBV7-9 and TRBJ1-2; D unresolved. Germline assignment: CDR1 SEHNR and CDR2 FQNEAQ (reference sequence). V was clipped by 11 bases and J by 5 bases, with 15 bases between them. The CDR3 has 12 amino acids. CDR3 sequence: CAAPGQGYGYTF. CDR3 bases: TGTGCCGCTCCCGGTCAAGGGTATGGCTACACCTTC.

This chain joins TRBV9 and TRBJ2-5; D is ambiguous. The germline V and J ends were trimmed by 0 bases and 0 bases, with 9 bases remaining between them. The CDR3 runs 15 residues. CDR1 is SGDLS and CDR2 is YYNGEE in the germline V gene. CDR3 nucleotide sequence: TGTGCCAGCAGCGTAGAGGCCAGGTACCAAGAGACCCAGTACTTC. Translated: CASSVEARYQETQYF. Drawing the rest from reference TRBV9 and TRBJ2-5, the complete variable domain is DSGVTQTPKHLITATGQRVTLRCSPRSGDLSVYWYQQSLDQGLQFLIQYYNGEERAKGNILERFSAQQFPDLHSELNLSSLELGDSALYFCASSVEARYQETQYFGPGTRLLVL.

By share, this clone ranks as large. This sequence joins TRBV6-5 and TRBJ2-7; 7 bases align to TRBD2. Trimming took 8 bases from V and 1 from J; bases not matched to a gene: 8. Germline V gene sequence: CDR1 MNHEY, CDR2 SVGAGI. The CDR3 sequence is 14 residues long. The CDR3, as DNA: TGTGCCAGCCGGCAGGCGGGGGTATCCTACGAGCAGTACTTC. It specifies CASRQAGVSYEQYF.

This clone is a singleton in its sample. The chain carries TRBV9 and TRBJ2-5; D might be TRBD1 (6 bases). This CDR3 comprises 16 residues. Trimming cost V 4 bases and J 1 base, with 17 bases left between them. Germline V gene sequence: CDR1 SGDLS, CDR2 YYNGEE. In nucleotides, the CDR3 is TGTGCCAGCAGCACCGGGACAACCCGTATCCAAGAGACCCAGTACTTC. This encodes CASSTGTTRIQETQYF.

This clone was counted once. The chain joins TRBV3-1 (or the pseudogene TRBV3-2) to TRBJ2-3; 9 nucleotides match TRBD2. The CDR3 loop spans 15 amino acids. The V and J ends lost 2 bases and 2 bases, in that order; junction bases with no gene match: 2. CDR1 and CDR2 (germline): LGHDT, YNNKEL (reference sequence). The CDR3 protein is CASSQTGLATDTQYF. For the CDR3, the DNA is TGTGCCAGCAGCCAAACGGGACTAGCCACAGATACGCAGTATTTT.

The gene calls are TRBV6-5 and TRBJ2-7, with D possibly matching TRBD2 (5 bases). This CDR3 comprises 13 residues. The ends were cut back, 6 bases at V and 0 bases at J, with 9 bases in the middle. CDR1 MNHEY and CDR2 SVGAGI come from the germline V gene. For the CDR3, the DNA is TGTGCCAGCAGGGCGGGCGGCTCCTACGAGCAGTACTTC. Translating it yields CASRAGGSYEQYF.

With respect to this clone: Other DNA sequences from this sample encode an identical CDR3 as well. This chain joins TRBV19 and TRBJ1-2; D is uncertain. This CDR3 has 13 amino acids. Germline CDR1 is LNHDA and CDR2 is SQIVND (reference sequence). V was cut by 3 bases and J by 5 bases, with 10 bases left in between. The CDR3 coding sequence is TGTGCCAGTAGTATCCCACAGACGTATGGCTACACCTTC. Encoded protein: CASSIPQTYGYTF. Together with reference TRBV19 and TRBJ1-2, the CDR3 gives the full variable domain: DGGITQSPKYLFRKEGQNVTLSCEQNLNHDAMYWYRQDPGQGLRLIYYSQIVNDFQKGDIAEGYSVSREKKESFPLTVTSAQKNPTAFYLCASSIPQTYGYTFGSGTRLTVV.